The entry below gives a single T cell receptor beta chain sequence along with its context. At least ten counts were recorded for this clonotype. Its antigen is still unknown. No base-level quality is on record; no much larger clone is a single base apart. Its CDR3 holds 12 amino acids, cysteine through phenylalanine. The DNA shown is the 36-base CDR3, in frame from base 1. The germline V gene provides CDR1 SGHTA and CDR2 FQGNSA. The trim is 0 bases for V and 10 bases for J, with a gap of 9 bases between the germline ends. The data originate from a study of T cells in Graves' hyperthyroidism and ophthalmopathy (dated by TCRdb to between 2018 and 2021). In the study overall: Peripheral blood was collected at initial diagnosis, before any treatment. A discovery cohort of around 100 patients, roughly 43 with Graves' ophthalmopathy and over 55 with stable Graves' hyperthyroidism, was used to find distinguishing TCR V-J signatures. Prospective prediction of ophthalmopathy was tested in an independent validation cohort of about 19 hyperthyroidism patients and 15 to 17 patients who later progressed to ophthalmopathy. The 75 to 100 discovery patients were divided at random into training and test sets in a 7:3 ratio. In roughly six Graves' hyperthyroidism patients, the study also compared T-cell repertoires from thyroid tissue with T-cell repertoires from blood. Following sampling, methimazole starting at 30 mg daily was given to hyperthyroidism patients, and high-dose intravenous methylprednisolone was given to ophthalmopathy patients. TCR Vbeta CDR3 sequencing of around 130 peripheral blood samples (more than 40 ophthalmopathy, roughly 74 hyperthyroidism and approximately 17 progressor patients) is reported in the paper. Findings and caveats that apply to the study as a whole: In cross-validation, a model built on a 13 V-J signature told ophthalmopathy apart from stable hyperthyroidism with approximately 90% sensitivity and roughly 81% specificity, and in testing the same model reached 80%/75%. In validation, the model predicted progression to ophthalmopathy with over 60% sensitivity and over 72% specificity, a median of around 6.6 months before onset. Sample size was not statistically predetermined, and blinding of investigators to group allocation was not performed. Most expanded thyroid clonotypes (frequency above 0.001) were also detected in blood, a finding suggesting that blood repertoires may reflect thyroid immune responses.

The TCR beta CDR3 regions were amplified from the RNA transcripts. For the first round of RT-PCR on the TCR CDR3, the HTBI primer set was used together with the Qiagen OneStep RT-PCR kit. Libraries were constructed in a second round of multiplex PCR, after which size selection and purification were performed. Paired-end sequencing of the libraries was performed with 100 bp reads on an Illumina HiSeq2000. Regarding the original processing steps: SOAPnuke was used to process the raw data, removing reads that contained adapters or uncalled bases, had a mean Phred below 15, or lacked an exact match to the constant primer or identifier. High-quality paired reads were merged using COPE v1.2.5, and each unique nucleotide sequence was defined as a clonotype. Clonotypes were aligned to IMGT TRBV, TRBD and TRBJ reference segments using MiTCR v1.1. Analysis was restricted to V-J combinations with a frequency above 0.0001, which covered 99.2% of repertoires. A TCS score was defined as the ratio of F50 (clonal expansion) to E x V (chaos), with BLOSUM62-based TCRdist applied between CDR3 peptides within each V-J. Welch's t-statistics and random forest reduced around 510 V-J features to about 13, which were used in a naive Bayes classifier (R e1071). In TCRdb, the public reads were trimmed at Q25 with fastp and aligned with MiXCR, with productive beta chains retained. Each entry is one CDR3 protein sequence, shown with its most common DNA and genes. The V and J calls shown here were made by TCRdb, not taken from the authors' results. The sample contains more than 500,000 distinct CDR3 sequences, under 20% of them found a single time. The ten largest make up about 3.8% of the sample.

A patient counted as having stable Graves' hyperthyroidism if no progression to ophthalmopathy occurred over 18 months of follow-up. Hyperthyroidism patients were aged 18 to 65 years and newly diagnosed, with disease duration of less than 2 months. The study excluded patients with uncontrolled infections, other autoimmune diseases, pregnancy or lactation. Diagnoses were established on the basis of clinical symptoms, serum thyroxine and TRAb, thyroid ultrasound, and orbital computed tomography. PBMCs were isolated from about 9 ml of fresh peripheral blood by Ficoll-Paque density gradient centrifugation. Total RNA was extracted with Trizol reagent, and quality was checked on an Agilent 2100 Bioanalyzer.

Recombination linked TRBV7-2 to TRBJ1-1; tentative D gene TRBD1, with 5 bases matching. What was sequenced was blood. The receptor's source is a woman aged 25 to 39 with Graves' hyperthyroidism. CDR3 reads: CASSLAGDRAFF. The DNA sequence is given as TGTGCCAGCAGCTTAGCAGGGGACCGAGCTTTCTTT.